This T cell receptor (beta chain) was found in a study of cytomegalovirus exposure and HLA in healthy donors. CDR1 is LNHDA and CDR2 is SQIVND in the germline V gene (reference sequence). The length of the CDR3 is 15 residues. J gave up 2 bases and V 3 bases, and 7 bases lay outside the gene matches. Comments on this clone: Its antigen is not identified.

General study findings and limits: The CMV antigen specificity of a few CMV-associated chains was confirmed through in vitro analysis.

The PCR ran on 60 Vbeta and 13 Jbeta primers. Per the study methods: In a later analysis, of roughly 83 million unique beta chains, around 9.9 million appeared in at least two donors. Assay: immunoSEQ multiplex PCR; the TCRdb copy retains only in-frame clones and omits some. V and J calls and clone size are those listed in that table; D and trimming were worked out from the DNA. The sample holds about 140,000 clones, roughly 73% seen once. This receptor was identified in a woman aged 35 to 49 in good health and CMV-seronegative. Sequencing used PBMCs. V is TRBV19 and J is TRBJ2-7; TRBD1 aligns across 7 bases. CDR3 region: CASSIRDSIPYEQYF. CDR3 DNA sequence: TGTGCCAGTAGTATTCGGGACAGCATCCCCTACGAGCAGTACTTC.